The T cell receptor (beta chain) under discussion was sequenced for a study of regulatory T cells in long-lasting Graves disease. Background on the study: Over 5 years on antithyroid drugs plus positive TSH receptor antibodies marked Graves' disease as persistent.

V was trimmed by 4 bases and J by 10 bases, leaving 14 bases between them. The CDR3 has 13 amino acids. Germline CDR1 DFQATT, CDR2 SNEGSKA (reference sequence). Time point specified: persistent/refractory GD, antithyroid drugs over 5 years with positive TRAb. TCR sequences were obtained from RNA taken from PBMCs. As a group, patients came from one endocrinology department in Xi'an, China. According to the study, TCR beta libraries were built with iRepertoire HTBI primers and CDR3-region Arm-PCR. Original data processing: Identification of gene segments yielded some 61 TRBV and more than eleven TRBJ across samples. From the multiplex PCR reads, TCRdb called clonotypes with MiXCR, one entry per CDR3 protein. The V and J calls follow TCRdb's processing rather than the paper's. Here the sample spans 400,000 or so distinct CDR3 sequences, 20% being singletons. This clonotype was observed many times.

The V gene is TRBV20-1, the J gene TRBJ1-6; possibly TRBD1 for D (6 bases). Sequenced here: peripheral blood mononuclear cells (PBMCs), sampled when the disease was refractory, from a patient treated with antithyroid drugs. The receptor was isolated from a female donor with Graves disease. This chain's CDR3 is CSATPTGGSPLHF. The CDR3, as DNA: TGCAGTGCTACTCCGACAGGTGGATCACCCCTCCACTTT.